These T cell receptor beta chains were read from a single sample in a study of blood T cell repertoires in COVID-19. The assay was immunoSEQ multiplex PCR, and TCRdb's table has in-frame clones only and misses some. The sample lists more than 120,000 clones, about four fifths seen once, with 4.5% to 5.5% in the top ten. Sample: peripheral blood. The origin of the receptors is a human donor in a cohort sampled during active COVID-19. Each CDR3 is given with its conserved first and last residue. The D gene is left open where the match is weak.

j_call d_call v_call cdr3_aa cdr3_nt
TRBJ2-3 . TRBV28 CASRDWRYPSTDTQYF TGTGCCAGCAGAGACTGGCGGTATCCCAGCACAGATACGCAGTATTTT
TRBJ1-1 . TRBV6-6 CASSLDRMNTEAFF TGTGCCAGCAGCCTCGACAGGATGAACACTGAAGCTTTCTTT
TRBJ2-1 TRBD2 TRBV3-1/TRBV3-2 CASSQGASGRVGEQFF TGTGCCAGCAGCCAAGGCGCTAGCGGGAGGGTAGGTGAGCAGTTCTTC
TRBJ2-3 TRBD1 TRBV5-5 CASSQGQGAGDTQYF TGTGCCAGCAGCCAGGGACAGGGGGCAGGGGATACGCAGTATTTT
TRBJ1-3 TRBD1 TRBV25-1 CASGPPPGQGIHTIYF TGTGCCAGCGGTCCCCCTCCGGGACAGGGGATTCACACCATATATTTT
TRBJ2-3 TRBD2 TRBV28 CASRTSGESDTQYF TGTGCCAGCAGAACGAGCGGGGAATCAGATACGCAGTATTTT
TRBJ1-1 TRBD1 TRBV6-5 CASSHGQGYTEAFF TGTGCCAGCAGCCACGGACAGGGCTACACTGAAGCTTTCTTT
TRBJ2-4 . TRBV11-2 CASSARDTRLILAKNIQYF TGTGCCAGCAGCGCCCGGGACACACGCTTAATTCTAGCCAAAAACATTCAGTACTTC
TRBJ2-6 . TRBV2 CASNRDGTLAVLTF TGTGCCAGCAACCGGGACGGTACACTAGCCGTCCTGACTTTC
TRBJ1-3 TRBD1 TRBV3-1/TRBV3-2 CASSQDRATGGNTIYF TGTGCCAGCAGCCAAGACCGTGCGACAGGGGGAAACACCATATATTTT
TRBJ1-2 . TRBV6-1 CASSEATGSNYGYTF TGTGCCAGCAGTGAAGCGACGGGATCTAACTATGGCTACACCTTC
TRBJ2-4 TRBD1 TRBV28 CASNLGQAIPRRLAKNIQYF TGTGCCAGCAACCTGGGACAGGCAATACCACGTCGATTAGCCAAAAACATTCAGTACTTC
TRBJ2-3 . TRBV9 CASSVGPGTNTDTQYF TGTGCCAGCAGCGTAGGGCCGGGGACAAACACAGATACGCAGTATTTT
TRBJ2-7 . TRBV3-1/TRBV3-2 CASSQDNEQYF TGTGCCAGCAGCCAAGATAACGAGCAGTACTTC
TRBJ2-3 TRBD2 TRBV10-3 CAIRDGLAGADTQYF TGTGCCATCAGGGATGGACTAGCGGGGGCAGATACGCAGTATTTT
TRBJ2-3 . TRBV2 CASSASWGNAGDTQYF TGTGCCAGCAGTGCTTCGTGGGGAAACGCGGGAGATACGCAGTATTTT
TRBJ2-6 TRBD1 TRBV19 CASNGVRTGVSGANVLTF TGTGCCTCCAATGGGGTAAGGACAGGGGTCTCTGGGGCCAACGTCCTGACTTTC
TRBJ1-2 TRBD1 TRBV28 CASRQGASYGYTF TGTGCCAGCAGACAGGGGGCGAGCTATGGCTACACCTTC
TRBJ2-2 TRBD2 TRBV7-3 CASSLSGGVTGELFF TGTGCCAGCAGCTTGAGCGGGGGCGTCACCGGGGAGCTGTTTTTT
TRBJ2-3 TRBD1 TRBV7-8 CASSAPPGQGTDTQYF TGTGCCAGCAGCGCGCCTCCGGGACAGGGTACAGATACGCAGTATTTT
TRBJ2-1 . TRBV11-2 CASSSYGGYNEQFF TGTGCCAGCAGCTCATATGGGGGGTACAATGAGCAGTTCTTC
TRBJ2-3 TRBD2 TRBV29-1 CSVAGRAADTQYF TGCAGCGTTGCCGGGAGGGCCGCAGATACGCAGTATTTT
TRBJ2-3 . TRBV29-1 CTYGTGQGTDTQYF TGCACCTACGGAACAGGGCAAGGCACAGATACGCAGTATTTT
TRBJ2-2 TRBD1 TRBV5-1 CASSPGPGTGNTGELFF TGCGCCAGCAGCCCAGGTCCCGGGACAGGGAACACCGGGGAGCTGTTTTTT
TRBJ1-3 . TRBV3-1/TRBV3-2 CASSPSLVASGGGNTIYF TGTGCCAGCAGCCCGTCCTTGGTGGCGTCCGGGGGTGGAAACACCATATATTTT
TRBJ1-5 . TRBV11-2 CASSLAAGNDQPQHF TGTGCCAGCAGCTTGGCGGCGGGGAATGATCAGCCCCAGCATTTT
TRBJ2-3 TRBD2 TRBV19 CASSGLAGATDTQYF TGTGCCAGTAGCGGACTAGCGGGGGCCACAGATACGCAGTATTTT